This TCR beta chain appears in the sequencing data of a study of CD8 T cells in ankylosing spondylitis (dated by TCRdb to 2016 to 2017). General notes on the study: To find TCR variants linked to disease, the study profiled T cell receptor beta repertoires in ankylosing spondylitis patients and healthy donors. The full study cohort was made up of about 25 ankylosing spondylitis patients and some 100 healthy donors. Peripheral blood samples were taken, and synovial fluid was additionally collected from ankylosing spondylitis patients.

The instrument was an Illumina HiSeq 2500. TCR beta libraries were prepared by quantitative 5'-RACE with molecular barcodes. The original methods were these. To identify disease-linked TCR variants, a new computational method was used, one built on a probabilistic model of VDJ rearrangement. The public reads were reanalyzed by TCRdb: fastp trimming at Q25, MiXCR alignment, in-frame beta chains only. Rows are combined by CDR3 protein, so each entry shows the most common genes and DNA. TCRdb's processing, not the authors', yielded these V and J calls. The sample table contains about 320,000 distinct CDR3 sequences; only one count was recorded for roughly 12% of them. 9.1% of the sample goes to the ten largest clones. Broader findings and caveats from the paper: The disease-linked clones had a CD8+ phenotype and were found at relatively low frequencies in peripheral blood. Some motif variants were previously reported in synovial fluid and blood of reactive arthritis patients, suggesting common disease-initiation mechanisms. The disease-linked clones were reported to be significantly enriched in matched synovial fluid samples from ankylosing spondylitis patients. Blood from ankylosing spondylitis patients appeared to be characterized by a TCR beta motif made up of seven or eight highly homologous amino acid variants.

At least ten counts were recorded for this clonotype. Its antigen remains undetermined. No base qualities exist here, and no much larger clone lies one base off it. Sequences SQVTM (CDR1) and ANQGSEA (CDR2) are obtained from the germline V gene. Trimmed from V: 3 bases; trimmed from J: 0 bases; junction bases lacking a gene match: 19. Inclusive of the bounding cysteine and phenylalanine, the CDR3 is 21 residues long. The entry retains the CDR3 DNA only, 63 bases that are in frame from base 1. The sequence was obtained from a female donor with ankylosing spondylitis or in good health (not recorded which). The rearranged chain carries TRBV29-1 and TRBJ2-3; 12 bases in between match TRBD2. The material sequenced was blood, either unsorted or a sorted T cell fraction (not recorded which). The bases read TGCAGCGTTGAGGGACTAGCGGGTCAGCGGGGGGGCCCGTCGAGCACAGATACGCAGTATTTT. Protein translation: CSVEGLAGQRGGPSSTDTQYF.